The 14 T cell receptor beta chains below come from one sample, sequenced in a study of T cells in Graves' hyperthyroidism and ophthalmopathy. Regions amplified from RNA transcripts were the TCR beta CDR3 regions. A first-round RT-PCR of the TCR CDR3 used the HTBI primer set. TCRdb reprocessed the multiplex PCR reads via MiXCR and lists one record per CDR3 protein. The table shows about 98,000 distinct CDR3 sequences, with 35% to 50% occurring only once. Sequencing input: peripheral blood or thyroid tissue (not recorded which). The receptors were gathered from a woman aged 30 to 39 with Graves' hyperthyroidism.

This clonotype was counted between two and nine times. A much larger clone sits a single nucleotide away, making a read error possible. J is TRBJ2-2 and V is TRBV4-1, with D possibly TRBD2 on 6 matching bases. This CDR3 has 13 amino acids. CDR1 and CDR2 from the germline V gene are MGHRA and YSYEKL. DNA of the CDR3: TGCGCCAGCAGCCAAGTTGCCGGAGGGGAGCTGCTTTTT. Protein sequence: CASSQVAGGELLF.

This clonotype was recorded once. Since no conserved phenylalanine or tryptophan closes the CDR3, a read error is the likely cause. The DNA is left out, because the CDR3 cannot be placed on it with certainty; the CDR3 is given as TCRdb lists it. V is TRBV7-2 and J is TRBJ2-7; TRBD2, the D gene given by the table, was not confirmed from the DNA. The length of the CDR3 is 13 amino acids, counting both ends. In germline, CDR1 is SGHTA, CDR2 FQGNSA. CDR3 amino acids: CASRDRRGGEQYL.

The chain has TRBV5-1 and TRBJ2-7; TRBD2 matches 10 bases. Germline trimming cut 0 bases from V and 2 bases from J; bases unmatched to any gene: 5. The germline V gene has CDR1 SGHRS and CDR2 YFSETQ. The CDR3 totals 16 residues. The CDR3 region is CASSLVLAGDPYEQYF. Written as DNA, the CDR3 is TGCGCCAGCAGCTTGGTCCTAGCGGGAGATCCCTACGAGCAGTACTTC. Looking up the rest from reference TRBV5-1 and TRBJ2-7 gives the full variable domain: KAGVTQTPRYLIKTRGQQVTLSCSPISGHRSVSWYQQTPGQGLQFLFEYFSETQRNKGNFPGRFSGRQFSNSRSEMNVSTLELGDSALYLCASSLVLAGDPYEQYFGPGTRLTVT.

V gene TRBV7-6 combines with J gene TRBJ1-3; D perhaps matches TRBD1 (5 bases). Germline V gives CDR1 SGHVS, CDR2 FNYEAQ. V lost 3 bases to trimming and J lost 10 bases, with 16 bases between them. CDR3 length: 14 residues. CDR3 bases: TGTGCCAGCAGCTTGGGACTAGCGGAAGAGACCATATATTTT. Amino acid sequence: CASSLGLAEETIYF. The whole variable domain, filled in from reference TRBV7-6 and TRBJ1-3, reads GAGVSQSPRYKVTKRGQDVALRCDPISGHVSLYWYRQALGQGPEFLTYFNYEAQQDKSGLPNDRFSAERPEGSISTLTIQRTEQRDSAMYRCASSLGLAEETIYFGEGSWLTVV.

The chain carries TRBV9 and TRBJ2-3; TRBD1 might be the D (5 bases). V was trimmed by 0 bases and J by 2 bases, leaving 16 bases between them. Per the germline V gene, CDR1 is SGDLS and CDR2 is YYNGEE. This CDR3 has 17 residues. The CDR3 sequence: CASSVGVGRIYTDTQYF. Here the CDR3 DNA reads TGTGCCAGCAGCGTAGGTGTGGGGCGGATATACACAGATACGCAGTATTTT.

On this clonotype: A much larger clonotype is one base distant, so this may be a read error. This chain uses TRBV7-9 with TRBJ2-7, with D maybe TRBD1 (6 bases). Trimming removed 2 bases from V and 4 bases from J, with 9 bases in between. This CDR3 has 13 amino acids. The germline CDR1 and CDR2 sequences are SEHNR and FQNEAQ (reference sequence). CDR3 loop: CASSLPRGYEQYF. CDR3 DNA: TGTGCCAGCAGCTTACCCAGGGGATACGAGCAGTACTTC.

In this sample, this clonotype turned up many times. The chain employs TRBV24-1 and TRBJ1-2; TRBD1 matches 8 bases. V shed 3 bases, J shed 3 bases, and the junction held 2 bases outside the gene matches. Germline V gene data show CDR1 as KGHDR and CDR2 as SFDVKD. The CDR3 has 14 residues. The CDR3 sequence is CATSDPTGDYGYTF. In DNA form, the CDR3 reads TGTGCCACCAGTGATCCGACAGGGGACTATGGCTACACCTTC.

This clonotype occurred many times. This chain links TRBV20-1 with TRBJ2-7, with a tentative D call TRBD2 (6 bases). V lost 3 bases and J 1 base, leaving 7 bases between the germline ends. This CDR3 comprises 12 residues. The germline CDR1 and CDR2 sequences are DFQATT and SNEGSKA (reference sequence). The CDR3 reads CSASGGSYEQYF. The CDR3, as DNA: TGCAGTGCTAGCGGGGGATCCTACGAGCAGTACTTC.

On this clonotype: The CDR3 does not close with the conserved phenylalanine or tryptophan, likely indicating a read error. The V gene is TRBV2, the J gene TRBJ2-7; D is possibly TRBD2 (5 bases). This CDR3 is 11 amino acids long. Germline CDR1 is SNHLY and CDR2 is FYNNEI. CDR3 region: CAGSEWEEQYS. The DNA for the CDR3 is TGTGCCGGCAGTGAATGGGAGGAGCAGTACTCC.

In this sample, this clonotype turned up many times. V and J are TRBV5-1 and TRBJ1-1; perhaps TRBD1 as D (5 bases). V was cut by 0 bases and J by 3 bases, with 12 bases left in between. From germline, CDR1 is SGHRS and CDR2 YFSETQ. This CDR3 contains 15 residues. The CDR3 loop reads CASSLEAGVDTEAFF. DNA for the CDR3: TGCGCCAGCAGCTTGGAGGCGGGGGTGGACACTGAAGCTTTCTTT. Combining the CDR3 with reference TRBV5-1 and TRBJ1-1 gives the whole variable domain KAGVTQTPRYLIKTRGQQVTLSCSPISGHRSVSWYQQTPGQGLQFLFEYFSETQRNKGNFPGRFSGRQFSNSRSEMNVSTLELGDSALYLCASSLEAGVDTEAFFGQGTRLTVV.

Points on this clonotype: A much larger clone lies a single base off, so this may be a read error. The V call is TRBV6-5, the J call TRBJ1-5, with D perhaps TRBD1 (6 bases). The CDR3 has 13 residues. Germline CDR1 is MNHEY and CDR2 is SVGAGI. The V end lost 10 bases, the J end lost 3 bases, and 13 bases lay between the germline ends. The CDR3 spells CAITGIYNQPQHF. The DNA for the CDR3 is TGTGCCATAACAGGGATTTACAATCAGCCCCAGCATTTT.

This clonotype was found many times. The CDR3 bases are TGTGCCAGCAGTTACGGAAACTATGGCTACACCTTC. Translating gives CASSYGNYGYTF. The chain couples TRBV28 to TRBJ1-2; D is undetermined. CDR3 size: 12 residues. CDR1 and CDR2 (germline): MDHEN, SYDVKM. Trimming shortened V by 4 bases and J by 2 bases, and 5 bases separated the two germline ends.

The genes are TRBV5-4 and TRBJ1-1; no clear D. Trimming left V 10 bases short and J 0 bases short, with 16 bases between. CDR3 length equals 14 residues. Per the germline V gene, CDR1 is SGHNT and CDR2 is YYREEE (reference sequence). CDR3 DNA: TGTGCCTGGAGTAATGATGAATTGAACACTGAAGCTTTCTTT. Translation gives CAWSNDELNTEAFF. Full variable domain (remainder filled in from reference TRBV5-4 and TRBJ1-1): ETGVTQSPTHLIKTRGQQVTLRCSSQSGHNTVSWYQQALGQGPQFIFQYYREEENGRGNFPPRFSGLQFPNYSSELNVNALELDDSALYLCAWSNDELNTEAFFGQGTRLTVV.

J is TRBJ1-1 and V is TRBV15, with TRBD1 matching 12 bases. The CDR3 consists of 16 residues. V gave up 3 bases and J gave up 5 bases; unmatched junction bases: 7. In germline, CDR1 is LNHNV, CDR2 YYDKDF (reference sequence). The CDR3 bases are TGTGCCACCAGCAGTCGGGACAGGGGGCAGGGGACTGAAGCTTTCTTT. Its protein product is CATSSRDRGQGTEAFF.